This paragraph reports one T cell receptor beta chain. Its target is unknown. Original processing notes: Filtering was not the same, since immunoSEQ gave junction-only sequences without quality scores. Assay used: immunoSEQ multiplex PCR; TCRdb lists only in-frame clones, some missing. V, J and clone size reflect that table, while D and trimming were determined from the DNA. The table includes about 2.1 million clones, roughly 91% detected once. The data were obtained in a study of shared clonotypes between healthy human individuals. Overall study results and limits: The study found lower generation probabilities in non-shared clonotypes than in those shared by all four donors.

This CDR3 contains 15 residues. Germline V gene sequence: CDR1 LNHNV, CDR2 YYDKDF (reference sequence). J was trimmed by 3 bases and V by 3 bases; bases with no gene match: 5. Naive CD8 isolation took CD45RO-negative cells positively selected for CCR7 and excluded terminally differentiated effector memory CD45RA+ cells. This receptor was identified in a man younger than 35 in good health. Some clones in this sample may be carry-over from other donors' samples. V gene TRBV15 combines with J gene TRBJ1-1; 9 nucleotides align to TRBD1. The material sequenced was naive CD8+ T cells from PBMCs. The CDR3 loop reads CATSRAGQGYTEAFF. As DNA, the CDR3 is TGTGCCACCAGCAGGGCGGGACAGGGATACACTGAAGCTTTCTTT. The variable domain in full, with the rest retrieved from reference TRBV15 and TRBJ1-1, is DAMVIQNPRYQVTQFGKPVTLSCSQTLNHNVMYWYQQKSSQAPKLLFHYYDKDFNNEADTPDNFQSRRPNTSFCFLDIRSPGLGDTAMYLCATSRAGQGYTEAFFGQGTRLTVV.